The clone carrying this T cell receptor beta chain was recorded a few times. The CDR3 runs to 21 residues. CDR1 and CDR2 (germline): SGHTA, FQGTGA. J gave up 0 bases and V 2 bases, and 16 bases lay outside the gene matches. In the study's own analysis: Estimated nucleated cell counts came from reference gene primer amplification. This table comes from immunoSEQ multiplex PCR, and its TCRdb copy is limited to in-frame clones, with some not included. From that table come the V and J calls and clone size; the DNA was used to work out D and trimming. The table shows some 70,000 clones, with about 83% occurring only once. The data stem from a study of blood T cell repertoires in COVID-19. Study in general: Sites across the United States, Italy and Spain contributed samples from acute and convalescent COVID-19. T cells, B-cell-depleted T cells, or PBMCs supplied cDNA or gDNA.

The clonotype comes from a man aged 50-59 years with active COVID-19. Sequenced material: peripheral blood. The rearrangement links TRBV7-3 to TRBJ2-1, with 10 bases aligning to TRBD2. The CDR3 loop is CASSLGFSGTSDLSSYNEQFF. The DNA for the CDR3 is TGTGCCAGCAGCTTAGGATTTAGTGGGACTAGCGACCTGAGCTCCTACAATGAGCAGTTCTTC.